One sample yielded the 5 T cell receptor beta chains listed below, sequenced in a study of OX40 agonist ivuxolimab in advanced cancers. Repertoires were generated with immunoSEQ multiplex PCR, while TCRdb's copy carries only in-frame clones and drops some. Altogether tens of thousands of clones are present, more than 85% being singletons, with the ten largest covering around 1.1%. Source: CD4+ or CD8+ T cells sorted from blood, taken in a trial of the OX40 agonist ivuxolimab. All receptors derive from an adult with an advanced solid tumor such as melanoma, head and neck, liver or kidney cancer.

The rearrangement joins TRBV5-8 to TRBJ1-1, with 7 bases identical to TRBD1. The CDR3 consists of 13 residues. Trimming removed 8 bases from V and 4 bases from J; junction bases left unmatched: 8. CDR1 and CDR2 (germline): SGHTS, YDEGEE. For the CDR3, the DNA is TGTGCCAGTCCGGGCAGGGGGAGCACTGAAGCTTTCTTT. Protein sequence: CASPGRGSTEAFF.

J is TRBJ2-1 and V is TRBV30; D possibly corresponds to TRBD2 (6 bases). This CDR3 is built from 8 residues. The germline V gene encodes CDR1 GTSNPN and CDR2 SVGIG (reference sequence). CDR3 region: CVAGFRFF. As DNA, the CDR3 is TGTGTCGCGGGATTTCGGTTCTTC.

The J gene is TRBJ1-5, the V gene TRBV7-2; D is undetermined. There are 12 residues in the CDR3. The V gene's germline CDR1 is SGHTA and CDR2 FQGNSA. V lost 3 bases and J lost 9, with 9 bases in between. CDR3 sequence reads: CASSLGTGPQHF. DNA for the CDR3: TGTGCCAGCAGCTTGGGTACGGGGCCCCAGCATTTT.

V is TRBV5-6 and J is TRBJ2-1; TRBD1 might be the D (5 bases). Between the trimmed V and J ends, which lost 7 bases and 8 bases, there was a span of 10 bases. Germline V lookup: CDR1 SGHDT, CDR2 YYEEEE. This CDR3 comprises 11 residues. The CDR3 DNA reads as TGTGCCAGCCATAGGGGCTATGAGCAGTTCTTC. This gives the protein CASHRGYEQFF.

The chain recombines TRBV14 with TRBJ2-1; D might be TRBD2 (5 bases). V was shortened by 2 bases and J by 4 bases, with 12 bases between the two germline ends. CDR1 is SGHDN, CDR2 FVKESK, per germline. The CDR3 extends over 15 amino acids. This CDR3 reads CASSQRRSGYNEQFF. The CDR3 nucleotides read TGTGCCAGCAGCCAAAGGCGGAGCGGATACAATGAGCAGTTCTTC.